Sequencing of this TCR beta chain was carried out in a study of cytomegalovirus exposure and HLA in healthy donors. Overall study results and limits: One later analysis, an examination of the roughly 130 validation repertoires, found that first-cohort TCR clusters tended to co-occur in them. Altogether, around 160 TCR beta chains were recorded as cytomegalovirus-associated.

As for this clone: Antigen unknown.

The junction had 7 bases not matched to a gene; V was cut back by 4 bases and J by 5 bases. Germline assignment: CDR1 LGHNA and CDR2 YNFKEQ. The CDR3 is 16 residues long. Sequenced by immunoSEQ multiplex PCR; TCRdb stores in-frame clones only, minus some. The data contain roughly 71,000 clones, about 95% of them singletons. The TCR originated in a woman between 18 and 29 years old in good health and CMV-seronegative. Specimen: PBMCs. This chain joins TRBV4-2 and TRBJ2-5, with TRBD2 matching over 13 bases. In DNA, the CDR3 is TGTGCCAGCAGCCCAACTAGCGGGGGGGCCTGGGAGACCCAGTACTTC. This translates into CASSPTSGGAWETQYF.